The 23 T cell receptor beta chains below were found in one sample sequenced in a study of Graves' ophthalmopathy and Graves' hyperthyroidism. Scientists amplified the TCR beta CDR3 regions from RNA transcripts. Second-round multiplex PCR followed a first-round RT-PCR using HTBI primers. From the multiplex PCR reads, TCRdb called clonotypes with MiXCR, one entry per CDR3 protein. The sample carries roughly 350,000 distinct CDR3 sequences, about a sixth recorded once. Sample: peripheral blood. The receptors here all came from an adult woman with stable Graves' hyperthyroidism.

This clonotype was recorded many times. The CDR3 loop is CASRSDRFQETQYF. CDR3 DNA: TGTGCCAGCAGGTCGGACAGGTTCCAAGAGACCCAGTACTTC. The chain combines TRBV12-3 or TRBV12-4 with TRBJ2-5; 7 bases agree with TRBD1. V lost 6 bases to trimming and J lost 1 base; unmatched junction nucleotides: 5. CDR3 length equals 14 residues.

The rearrangement links TRBV5-6 to TRBJ2-7, with D unclear. Deletions cut 4 bases from V and 3 bases from J, with 17 bases between. The CDR3 extends over 15 amino acids. The germline gives CDR1 SGHDT, CDR2 YYEEEE. CDR3 nucleotides: TGTGCCAGCAGCAAACCATCAGTCAGTCTCTACGAGCAGTACTTC. As protein: CASSKPSVSLYEQYF.

This chain uses TRBV12-3 or TRBV12-4 with TRBJ1-4, with D uncertain. Deletions cut 6 bases from V and 4 bases from J, with 15 bases between. The CDR3 totals 15 residues. The CDR3 here is CASRNSGPLNEKLFF. The DNA for the CDR3 is TGTGCCAGCAGAAACTCCGGGCCCCTTAATGAAAAACTGTTTTTT.

This clonotype showed up many times. The chain links TRBV7-9 to TRBJ2-7; TRBD2 matches 9 bases. From germline, CDR1 is SEHNR and CDR2 FQNEAQ (reference sequence). The V gene end was trimmed by 5 bases and the J gene end by 6 bases; junction bases not matched to a gene: 5. The CDR3 is made up of 13 amino acids. The CDR3 loop reads CASSLSGSAEQYF. The DNA for the CDR3 is TGTGCCAGCAGCCTTAGCGGGAGCGCCGAGCAGTACTTC.

This clonotype was counted many times. The rearrangement uses TRBV20-1 and TRBJ2-5, with 9 bases fitting TRBD1. The CDR3 covers 15 residues. The germline V gene encodes CDR1 DFQATT and CDR2 SNEGSKA (reference sequence). After removal of 3 bases from V and 4 bases from J, the junction contained 9 bases not matched to a gene. The CDR3 loop is CSARSPGQGGETQYF. The CDR3 DNA sequence: TGCAGTGCTAGGTCGCCGGGACAGGGAGGAGAGACCCAGTACTTC.

This clonotype was detected many times. V gene TRBV27 combines with J gene TRBJ2-7; tentatively, D is TRBD1 (8 bases). The V gene lost 3 bases and the J gene lost 0 bases, with 12 bases spanning the gap. This CDR3 region has 15 residues. Germline CDR1 is MNHEY and CDR2 is SMNVEV (reference sequence). The CDR3 coding sequence is TGTGCCAGCAGTTTGACAGGGGAGGGCTCCTACGAGCAGTACTTC. It encodes CASSLTGEGSYEQYF.

The V and J genes are TRBV20-1 and TRBJ1-1; 10 nucleotides agree with TRBD1. This CDR3 is 13 amino acids long. J lost 4 bases, V lost 4 bases, and 3 bases had no gene match. CDR1 and CDR2 (germline): DFQATT, SNEGSKA (reference sequence). This CDR3 is CSATGQGVTEAFF. The CDR3 nucleotides are TGCAGTGCTACCGGACAGGGGGTCACTGAAGCTTTCTTT.

Details on this clonotype: This could be a read error, since a much larger clone is one nucleotide away. This sequence joins TRBV20-1 and TRBJ2-5; D may be TRBD1 or TRBD2 (5 bases each). The CDR3 is 15 amino acids. In germline, CDR1 is DFQATT, CDR2 SNEGSKA (reference sequence). The CDR3 coding sequence is TGCGGTGCTAGGGACCGAGGCCAGGGAAGAGAGACCCAGTACTTC. It encodes CGARDRGQGRETQYF.

In this sample, this clonotype turned up many times. The V gene is TRBV9, the J gene TRBJ2-5; 9 bases are a match to TRBD1. J lost 5 bases, V lost 0 bases, and 8 bases had no gene match. This CDR3 has 16 residues. Germline CDR1 and CDR2: SGDLS and YYNGEE. The CDR3 protein is CASSVEDRGGGETQYF. As DNA, the CDR3 is TGTGCCAGCAGCGTAGAGGACAGGGGAGGTGGGGAGACCCAGTACTTC.

This clonotype occurred many times. The gene calls are TRBV6-2 or TRBV6-3 and TRBJ1-5, with a possible D match to TRBD1 (6 bases). The germline CDR1 and CDR2 sequences are MNHEY and SVGEGT. V gave up 2 bases and J gave up 3 bases, with 11 bases separating them. This CDR3 has 15 amino acids. The CDR3 here is CASSYGWGHNQPQHF. The CDR3 DNA reads as TGTGCCAGCAGTTACGGTTGGGGGCACAATCAGCCCCAGCATTTT.

This clonotype was detected many times. V gene TRBV6-2 or TRBV6-3 combines with J gene TRBJ2-5; tentatively, D is TRBD2 (5 bases). With 8 bases removed from V and 2 bases from J, the gap between germline ends came to 12 bases. CDR1 is MNHEY and CDR2 is SVGEGT in the germline V gene. This CDR3 region has 13 residues. The CDR3 spells CASSNDYQETQYF. The CDR3 DNA reads as TGTGCCAGCTCGAACGACTATCAAGAGACCCAGTACTTC.

This clonotype was recorded many times. This chain links TRBV10-3 with TRBJ2-5, with D possibly called TRBD1 or TRBD2 (5 bases each). Germline values: CDR1 ENHRY, CDR2 SYGVKD. The CDR3 covers 16 residues. The ends were cut back, 6 bases at V and 3 bases at J, with 20 bases in the middle. The CDR3 DNA reads as TGTGCCATCAGCGACATCAGGCGTGGGGGAGAAGAGACCCAGTACTTC. It specifies CAISDIRRGGEETQYF.

The CDR3 sequence: CASSPGTNAYEQYF. The CDR3 nucleotides read TGTGCCAGCAGCCCCGGGACAAACGCCTACGAGCAGTACTTC. The chain recombines TRBV27 with TRBJ2-7; weak D call: TRBD1 (6 bases). The germline V gene has CDR1 MNHEY and CDR2 SMNVEV (reference sequence). The V end lost 6 bases, the J end lost 2 bases, and 14 bases lay between the germline ends. CDR3 length equals 14 residues.

In this sample, this clonotype turned up many times. The chain is built from TRBV6-1 and TRBJ2-7; 8 bases are shared with TRBD2. Germline CDR1 is MNHNS and CDR2 is SASEGT. Trimming at V came to 6 bases and at J to 0 bases, leaving 10 bases not matched to a gene. The CDR3 runs 16 residues. In DNA, the CDR3 is TGTGCCAGCAGAGACAGAGCGGGAGAAATCTCCTACGAGCAGTACTTC. This encodes CASRDRAGEISYEQYF.

This clonotype was seen ten or more times. The chain joins TRBV10-3 to TRBJ1-1, with D tentatively TRBD1 (5 bases). Trimming pared 8 bases from V and 12 bases from J, leaving 16 bases between. Germline values: CDR1 ENHRY, CDR2 SYGVKD. The CDR3 sequence is 11 residues long. The CDR3 DNA sequence: TGTGCCATCGAGGCGAGGGGTGCTACTTTCTTT. Translation: CAIEARGATFF.

This chain uses TRBV12-3 or TRBV12-4 with TRBJ1-2, with TRBD1 identical over 9 bases. Trimming cost V 5 bases and J 6 bases; bases outside gene matches: 7. The CDR3 consists of 14 residues. The CDR3, as DNA: TGTGCCAGCAGTCCCACCGGGACAGGGAATGGCTACACCTTC. Amino acids: CASSPTGTGNGYTF.

This clonotype was detected many times. The CDR3 here is CASSQVFGVGPREQYF. CDR3 nucleotide sequence: TGTGCCAGCAGCCAAGTTTTTGGGGTCGGGCCTCGGGAGCAGTACTTC. The chain is built from TRBV14 and TRBJ2-7; D not certain. This CDR3 contains 16 residues. Between the trimmed V and J ends, which lost 1 base and 7 bases, there was a span of 20 bases. The germline gives CDR1 SGHDN, CDR2 FVKESK.

This clonotype showed up many times. J is TRBJ1-3 and V is TRBV12-5; D is ambiguous. This CDR3 region has 13 residues. Germline V gene lookup returns CDR1 LGHNT and CDR2 FRNRAP. Trimming took 7 bases from V and 4 from J, leaving 11 bases between them. Written as DNA, the CDR3 is TGTGCTAGTGCTTCGTCGGTAGGAAACACCATATATTTT. Its translation is CASASSVGNTIYF.

This clonotype came up many times. The chain couples TRBV6-2 or TRBV6-3 to TRBJ2-4; 8 bases match TRBD1. CDR1 is MNHEY, CDR2 SVGEGT, per germline. Trimming removed 4 bases from V and 6 bases from J; junction bases left unmatched: 5. CDR3 length equals 14 residues. The CDR3 spells CASSSRGPINIQYF. The CDR3 DNA reads TGTGCCAGCAGTTCCAGGGGGCCGATAAACATTCAGTACTTC.

This clonotype was picked up many times. The chain recombines TRBV29-1 with TRBJ2-7; 8 nucleotides align to TRBD1. CDR1 is SQVTM and CDR2 is ANQGSEA in the germline V gene. This CDR3 is built from 13 residues. V was pared by 5 bases and J by 4 bases, with 7 bases of the junction left unmatched. CDR3 nucleotide sequence: TGCAGCGTTATTACAGGGGGGTCGTACGAGCAGTACTTC. Translated, it gives CSVITGGSYEQYF.

The chain is built from TRBV25-1 and TRBJ2-2; D unclear. V was cut by 7 bases and J by 3 bases, with 12 bases left in between. This CDR3 region has 14 residues. Germline V gene data show CDR1 as MGHDK and CDR2 as SYGVNS. The CDR3 loop is CASKGIVDTGELFF. CDR3 nucleotide sequence: TGTGCCAGCAAGGGTATAGTAGACACCGGGGAGCTGTTTTTT.

This clonotype has at least ten counts. The chain carries TRBV9 and TRBJ2-7, with D perhaps matching TRBD1 (5 bases). V shed 0 bases and J shed 0 bases, with 10 bases lying between them. Germline CDR1 and CDR2: SGDLS and YYNGEE. The CDR3 runs 15 residues. The CDR3 bases are TGTGCCAGCAGCGTAGGCGACAGTTCCTCCTACGAGCAGTACTTC. It specifies CASSVGDSSSYEQYF.

The V call is TRBV29-1, the J call TRBJ2-5; 11 positions match TRBD2. This CDR3 is built from 14 residues. V lost 7 bases, J lost 5 bases, and 9 bases stayed unmatched. CDR1 and CDR2 (germline): SQVTM, ANQGSEA. CDR3 region: CSALGTSGGETQYF. In DNA, the CDR3 is TGCAGCGCCCTCGGGACTAGCGGAGGGGAGACCCAGTACTTC.